The text below deals with one TCR beta chain. Antigen unknown. The record originates from a study of memory B cells and T cells in multiple sclerosis. J lost 1 base, V lost 3 bases, and 1 base had no gene match. In germline, CDR1 is SGDLS, CDR2 YYNGEE. This CDR3 spans 14 amino acids. Separate sequencing covered autoproliferating (CFSE-dim) and non-proliferating (CFSE-high) T cells from stimulus-free culture. Some 50 million CFSE-labeled PBMCs were cultured six to seven days unstimulated, then replicate wells were pooled. Without exogenous stimuli, roughly 0.5 uM CFSE-labeled PBMCs were cultured serum-free. Sequenced by immunoSEQ multiplex PCR; TCRdb stores in-frame clones only, minus some. The table has about 12,000 clones, about four fifths seen once.

The clonotype was recovered from a human donor with multiple sclerosis. This chain links TRBV9 with TRBJ2-1, with TRBD2 identical over 7 bases. What was sequenced was PBMCs from blood kept in culture. Here the CDR3 reads CASSDSGSYNEQFF. As DNA, the CDR3 is TGTGCCAGCAGCGATAGCGGGTCCTACAATGAGCAGTTCTTC.